The subject of this entry is one T cell receptor (beta chain). This PCR relied on a set of 60 Vbeta primers and 13 Jbeta primers. Generated by immunoSEQ multiplex PCR, the TCRdb table keeps only in-frame clones and is missing some. The sample has 110,000 or so clones, roughly 80% seen once. The entry originates in a study of cytomegalovirus exposure and HLA in healthy donors. CDR3 length: 13 residues. V was cut by 3 bases and J by 3 bases, with 6 bases left in between. Germline loops: CDR1 SGHAT, CDR2 FQNNGV. The sequence was obtained from a man aged 50-59 years in good health and CMV-seropositive. This sequence joins TRBV11-2 and TRBJ2-1, with D unresolved. Sequencing was done on a sample of PBMCs. CDR3 nucleotide sequence: TGTGCCAGCAGCTTTTCGAGCTACAATGAGCAGTTCTTC. As protein: CASSFSSYNEQFF.